The source of this T cell receptor beta chain is a study of beta chain features in type 1 diabetes. Points from the study as a whole: For Type 1 diabetes patients, all four CD4+ subsets carried TCRB CDR3s that were moderately but significantly shorter. Fewer junction insertions and more nucleotide deletions appeared in type 1 diabetes patients. Any HLA-type effect on TCRB rearrangement remained unresolved here.

The table lists this clone with a few counts. The antigen is undetermined. The entirety of the isolated RNA underwent reverse transcription, so expressed TCRB transcripts were sequenced. Clones were read by immunoSEQ multiplex PCR, and TCRdb kept only the in-frame ones, dropping some. Among 500,000 to 850,000 clones listed, about an eighth were seen once. V lost 4 bases and J lost 9, with 16 bases in between. The CDR3 is made up of 14 amino acids. The V gene's germline CDR1 is SEHNR and CDR2 FQNEAQ (reference sequence). Sorting that relied on CD45RO/CCR7/CD25/CD127/CD95/CD27 yielded CD4+ naive, central memory, regulatory and stem cell-like memory cells. The purity of all sorted populations exceeded 95%.

The specimen was naive CD4+ T cells from blood. The clonotype comes from a man younger than 30 with type 1 diabetes. The chain is built from TRBV7-9 and TRBJ2-1; tentatively, D is TRBD1 (6 bases). Here the CDR3 reads CASSSDRPRGEQFF. CDR3 bases: TGTGCCAGCAGCTCGGACAGACCTCGGGGTGAGCAGTTCTTC. Using reference TRBV7-9 and TRBJ2-1 for the parts outside the CDR3, the full variable domain is DTGVSQNPRHKITKRGQNVTFRCDPISEHNRLYWYRQTLGQGPEFLTYFQNEAQLEKSRLLSDRFSAERPKGSFSTLEIQRTEQGDSAMYLCASSSDRPRGEQFFGPGTRLTVL.